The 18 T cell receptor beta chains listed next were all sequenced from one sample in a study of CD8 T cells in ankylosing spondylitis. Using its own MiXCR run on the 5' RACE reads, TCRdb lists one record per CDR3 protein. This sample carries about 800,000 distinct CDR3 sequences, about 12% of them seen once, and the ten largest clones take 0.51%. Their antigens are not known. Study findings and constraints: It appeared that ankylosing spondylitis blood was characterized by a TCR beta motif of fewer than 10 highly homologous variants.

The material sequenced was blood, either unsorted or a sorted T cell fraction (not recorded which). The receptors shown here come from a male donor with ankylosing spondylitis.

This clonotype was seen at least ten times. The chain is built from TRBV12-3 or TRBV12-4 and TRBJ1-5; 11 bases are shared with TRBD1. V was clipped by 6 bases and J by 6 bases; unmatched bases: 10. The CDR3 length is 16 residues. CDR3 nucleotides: TGTGCCAGCAGCCAAAGGGGACAGGGGGTAGCTCAGCCCCAGCATTTT. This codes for CASSQRGQGVAQPQHF.

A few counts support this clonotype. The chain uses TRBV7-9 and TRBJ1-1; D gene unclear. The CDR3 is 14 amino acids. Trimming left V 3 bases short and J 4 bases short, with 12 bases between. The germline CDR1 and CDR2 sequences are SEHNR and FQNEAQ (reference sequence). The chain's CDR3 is CASSFASRGTEAFF. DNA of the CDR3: TGTGCCAGCAGCTTCGCCAGTCGCGGCACTGAAGCTTTCTTT.

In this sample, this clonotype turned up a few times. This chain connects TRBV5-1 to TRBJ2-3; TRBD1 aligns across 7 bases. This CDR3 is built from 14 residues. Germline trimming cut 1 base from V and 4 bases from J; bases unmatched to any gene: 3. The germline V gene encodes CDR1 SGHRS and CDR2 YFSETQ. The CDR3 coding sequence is TGCGCCAGCAGCTTGACAGGGGCTGCAGATACGCAGTATTTT. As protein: CASSLTGAADTQYF.

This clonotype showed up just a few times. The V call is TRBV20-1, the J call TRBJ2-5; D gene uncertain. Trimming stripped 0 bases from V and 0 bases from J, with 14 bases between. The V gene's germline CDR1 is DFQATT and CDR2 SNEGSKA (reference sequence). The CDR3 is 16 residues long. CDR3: CSARDFLATYQETQYF. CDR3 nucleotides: TGCAGTGCTAGAGATTTCCTCGCGACATACCAAGAGACCCAGTACTTC.

CDR3 in amino acids: CATSGLAVPRSAQYF. As DNA, the CDR3 is TGTGCCACCTCCGGACTAGCGGTTCCACGTTCTGCGCAGTATTTT. V usage is TRBV27 and J usage is TRBJ2-3, with 10 bases matching TRBD2. CDR1 is MNHEY and CDR2 is SMNVEV in the germline V gene (reference sequence). J lost 10 bases, V lost 10 bases, and 17 bases had no gene match. The CDR3 runs to 15 residues.

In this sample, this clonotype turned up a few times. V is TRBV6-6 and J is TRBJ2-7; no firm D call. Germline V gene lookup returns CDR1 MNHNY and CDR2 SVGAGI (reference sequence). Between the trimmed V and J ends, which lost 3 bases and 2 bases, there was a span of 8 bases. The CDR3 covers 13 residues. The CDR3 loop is CASSYDVPYEQYF. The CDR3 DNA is TGTGCCAGCAGTTATGACGTCCCCTACGAGCAGTACTTC.

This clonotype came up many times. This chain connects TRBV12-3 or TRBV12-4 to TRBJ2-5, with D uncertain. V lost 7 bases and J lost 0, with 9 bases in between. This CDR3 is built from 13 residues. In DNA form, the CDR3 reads TGTGCCAGCAAAGATCGGAACCAAGAGACCCAGTACTTC. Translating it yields CASKDRNQETQYF.

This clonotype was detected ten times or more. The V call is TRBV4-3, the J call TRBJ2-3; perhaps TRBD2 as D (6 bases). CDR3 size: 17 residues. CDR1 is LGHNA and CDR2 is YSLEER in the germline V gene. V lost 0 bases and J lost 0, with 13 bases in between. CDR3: CASSQDLRGTSTDTQYF. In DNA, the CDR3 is TGCGCCAGCAGCCAAGATCTTCGGGGGACTAGCACAGATACGCAGTATTTT.

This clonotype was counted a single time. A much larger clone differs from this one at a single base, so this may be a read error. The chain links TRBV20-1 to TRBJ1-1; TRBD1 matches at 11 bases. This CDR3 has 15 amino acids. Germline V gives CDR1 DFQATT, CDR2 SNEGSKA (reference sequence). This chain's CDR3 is CRARGDRGMNTEAFF. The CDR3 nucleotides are TGCAGAGCTAGGGGGGACAGGGGGATGAACACTGAAGCTTTCTTT.

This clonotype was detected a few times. CDR3 nucleotides: TGCGCCAGCAGCCAAGATTACCTGAACACTGAAGCTTTCTTT. This sequence encodes CASSQDYLNTEAFF. V usage is TRBV4-3 and J usage is TRBJ1-1; D unresolved. Germline CDR1 is LGHNA and CDR2 is YSLEER. V shed 0 bases and J shed 0 bases, with 5 bases lying between them. The CDR3 spans 14 residues.

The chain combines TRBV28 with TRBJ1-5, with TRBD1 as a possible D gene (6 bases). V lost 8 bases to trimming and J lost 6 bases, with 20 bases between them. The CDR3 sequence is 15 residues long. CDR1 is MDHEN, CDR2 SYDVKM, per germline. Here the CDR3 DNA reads TGTGCCAGCGGGGGTAGGGGGGGATGGAGTCAGCCCCAGCATTTT. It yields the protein CASGGRGGWSQPQHF.

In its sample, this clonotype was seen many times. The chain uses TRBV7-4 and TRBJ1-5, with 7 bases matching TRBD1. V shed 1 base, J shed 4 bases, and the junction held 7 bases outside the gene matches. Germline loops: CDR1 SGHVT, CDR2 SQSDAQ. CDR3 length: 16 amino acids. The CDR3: CASSLETGRRNQPQHF. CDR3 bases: TGTGCCAGCAGCTTAGAGACAGGGAGGAGGAATCAGCCCCAGCATTTT.

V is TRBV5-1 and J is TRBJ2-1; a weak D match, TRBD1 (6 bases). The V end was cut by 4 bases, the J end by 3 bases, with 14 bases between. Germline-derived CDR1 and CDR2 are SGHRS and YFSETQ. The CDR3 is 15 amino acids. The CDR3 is CASSPQGMNYNEQFF. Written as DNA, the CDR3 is TGCGCCAGCAGCCCACAGGGAATGAACTACAATGAGCAGTTCTTC.

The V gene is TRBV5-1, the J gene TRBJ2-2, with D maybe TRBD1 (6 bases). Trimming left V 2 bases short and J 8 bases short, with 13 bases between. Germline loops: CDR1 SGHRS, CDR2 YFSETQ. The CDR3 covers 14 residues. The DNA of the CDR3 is TGCGCCAGCAGCTTAACAAGACAGGTTGGGGAGCTGTTTTTT. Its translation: CASSLTRQVGELFF. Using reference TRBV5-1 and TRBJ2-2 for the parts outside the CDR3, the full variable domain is KAGVTQTPRYLIKTRGQQVTLSCSPISGHRSVSWYQQTPGQGLQFLFEYFSETQRNKGNFPGRFSGRQFSNSRSEMNVSTLELGDSALYLCASSLTRQVGELFFGEGSRLTVL.

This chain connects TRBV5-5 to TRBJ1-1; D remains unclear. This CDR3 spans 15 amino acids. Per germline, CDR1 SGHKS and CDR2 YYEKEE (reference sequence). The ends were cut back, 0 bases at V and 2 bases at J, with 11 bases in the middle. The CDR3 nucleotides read TGTGCCAGCAGCTTGGGTTCAGGATTAAACACTGAAGCTTTCTTT. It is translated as CASSLGSGLNTEAFF.

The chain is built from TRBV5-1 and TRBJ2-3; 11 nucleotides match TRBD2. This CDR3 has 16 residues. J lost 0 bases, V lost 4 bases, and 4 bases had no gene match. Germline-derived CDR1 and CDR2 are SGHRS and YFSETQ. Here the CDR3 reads CASSRGLAESTDTQYF. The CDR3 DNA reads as TGCGCCAGCAGCAGGGGACTAGCGGAGAGCACAGATACGCAGTATTTT.

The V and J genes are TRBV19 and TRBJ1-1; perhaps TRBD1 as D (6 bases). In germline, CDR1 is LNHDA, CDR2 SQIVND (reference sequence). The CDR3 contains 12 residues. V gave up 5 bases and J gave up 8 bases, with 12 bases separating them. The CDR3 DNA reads TGTGCCAGTAGTCCCCGGACAGCAGAAGCTTTCTTT. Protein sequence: CASSPRTAEAFF.

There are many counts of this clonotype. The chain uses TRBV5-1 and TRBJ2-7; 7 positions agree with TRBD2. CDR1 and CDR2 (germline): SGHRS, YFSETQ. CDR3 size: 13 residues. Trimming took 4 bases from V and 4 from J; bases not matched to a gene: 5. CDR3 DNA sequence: TGCGCCAGCAGCGGGGGGGATGGATACGAGCAGTACTTC. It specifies CASSGGDGYEQYF.